This TCR beta chain is drawn from a study of identical twins. This clonotype has ten or more counts. Germline-derived CDR1 and CDR2 are SGHRS and YFSETQ. This CDR3 has 13 amino acids. The V end was cut by 1 base, the J end by 4 bases, with 8 bases between. In TCRdb, the 5' RACE reads were re-called with MiXCR into one record per CDR3 protein. The sample holds some 1,700,000 distinct CDR3 sequences; around 33% are singletons and the top ten take around 0.3%. The material sequenced was cord blood. The TCR sequence derives from a newborn girl in good health. The chain employs TRBV5-1 and TRBJ1-2; D gene unclear. CDR3 loop: CASSLYRRYGYTF. For the CDR3, the DNA is TGCGCCAGCAGCTTGTACCGCCGCTATGGCTACACCTTC.